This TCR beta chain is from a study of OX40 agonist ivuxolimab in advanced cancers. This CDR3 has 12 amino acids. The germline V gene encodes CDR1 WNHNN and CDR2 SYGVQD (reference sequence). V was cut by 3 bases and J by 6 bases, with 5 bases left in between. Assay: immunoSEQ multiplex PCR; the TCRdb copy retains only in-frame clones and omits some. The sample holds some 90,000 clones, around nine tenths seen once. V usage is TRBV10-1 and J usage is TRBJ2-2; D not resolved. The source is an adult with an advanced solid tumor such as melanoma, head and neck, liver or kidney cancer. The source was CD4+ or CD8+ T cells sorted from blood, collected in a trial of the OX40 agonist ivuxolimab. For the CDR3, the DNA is TGCGCCAGCAGTGAAGGGCCCGGGGAGCTGTTTTTT. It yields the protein CASSEGPGELFF.